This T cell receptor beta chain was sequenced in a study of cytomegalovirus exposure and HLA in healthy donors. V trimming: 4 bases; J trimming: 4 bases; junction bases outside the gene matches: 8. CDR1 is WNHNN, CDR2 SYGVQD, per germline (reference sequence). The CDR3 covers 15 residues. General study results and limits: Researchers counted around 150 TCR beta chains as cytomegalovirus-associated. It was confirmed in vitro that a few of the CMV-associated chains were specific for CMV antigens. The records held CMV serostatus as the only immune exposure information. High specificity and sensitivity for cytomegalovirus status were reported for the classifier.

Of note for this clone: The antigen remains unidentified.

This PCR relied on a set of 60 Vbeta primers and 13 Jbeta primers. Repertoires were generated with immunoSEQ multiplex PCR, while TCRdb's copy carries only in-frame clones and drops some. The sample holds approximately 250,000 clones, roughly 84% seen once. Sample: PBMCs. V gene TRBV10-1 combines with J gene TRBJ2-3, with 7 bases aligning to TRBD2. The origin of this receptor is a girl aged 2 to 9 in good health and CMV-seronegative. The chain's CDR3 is CASSAAGEVPDTQYF. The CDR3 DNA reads TGCGCCAGCAGTGCGGCGGGAGAGGTCCCAGATACGCAGTATTTT.